A single sample gave rise to the 17 T cell receptor beta chains below, sequenced in a study of blood T cells in healthy people across ages. Alongside a J-beta primer mix, a sample-barcoded 5' primer served in a second PCR lasting about 7 to 11 cycles. TCRdb re-called the 5' RACE reads with MiXCR, one entry per CDR3 protein. This sample has 650,000 to 1,000,000 distinct CDR3 sequences; approximately 35% occur once, and the top ten carry about an eighth. The sequenced material came from blood. These TCRs come from a man aged 18 to 29 in good health.

The chain uses TRBV3-1 and TRBJ1-5; D not certain. This CDR3 is 14 amino acids long. V lost 3 bases and J 3 bases, leaving 9 bases between the germline ends. Germline V gene lookup returns CDR1 LGHDT and CDR2 YNNKEL (reference sequence). CDR3 coding DNA: TGTGCCAGCAGCCATGTGGGGAACAATCAGCCCCAGCATTTT. Its protein product is CASSHVGNNQPQHF. Supplemented by reference TRBV3-1 and TRBJ1-5, the full variable domain reads DTAVSQTPKYLVTQMGNDKSIKCEQNLGHDTMYWYKQDSKKFLKIMFSYNNKELIINETVPNRFSPKSPDKAHLNLHINSLELGDSAVYFCASSHVGNNQPQHFGDGTRLSIL.

This clonotype was picked up a small number of times. The J gene is TRBJ2-1, the V gene TRBV9; D may be TRBD2 (5 bases). This CDR3 spans 15 amino acids. CDR1 is SGDLS, CDR2 YYNGEE, per germline. With 0 bases removed from V and 5 bases from J, the gap between germline ends came to 12 bases. CDR3 loop: CASSVDEGRDNEQFF. DNA of the CDR3: TGTGCCAGCAGCGTAGATGAGGGTAGGGACAATGAGCAGTTCTTC.

The V gene is TRBV27, the J gene TRBJ2-7, with a tentative D call TRBD2 (5 bases). Germline CDR1 MNHEY, CDR2 SMNVEV (reference sequence). This CDR3 is 14 amino acids long. Trimming stripped 3 bases from V and 0 bases from J, with 9 bases between. The CDR3 spells CASSFVANSYEQYF. The CDR3 bases are TGTGCCAGCAGTTTTGTAGCGAACTCCTACGAGCAGTACTTC.

This clonotype was picked up many times. This chain's CDR3 is CASSPGGTDTQYF. Written as DNA, the CDR3 is TGTGCCAGCTCACCGGGGGGAACAGATACGCAGTATTTT. This chain links TRBV18 with TRBJ2-3; D may be TRBD2 (6 bases). Germline assignment: CDR1 KGHSH and CDR2 LQKENI. The CDR3 is 13 amino acids. The germline V and J ends were trimmed by 3 bases and 3 bases, with 7 bases remaining between them.

The chain couples TRBV12-3 or TRBV12-4 to TRBJ2-1; 14 bases agree with TRBD2. The CDR3 sequence is 18 residues long. After removal of 6 bases from V and 0 bases from J, the junction contained 7 bases not matched to a gene. CDR3 sequence (DNA): TGTGCCAGCAGGGGACTAGCGGGGGCCCGAAGCTCCTACAATGAGCAGTTCTTC. Its translation: CASRGLAGARSSYNEQFF.

This sequence joins TRBV6-2 or TRBV6-3 and TRBJ2-2, with D unclear. The CDR3 consists of 11 residues. Germline CDR1 reads MNHEY; CDR2 reads SVGEGT. Between the trimmed V and J ends, which lost 7 bases and 7 bases, there was a span of 7 bases. This chain's CDR3 is CASNYGGELFF. The CDR3, as DNA: TGTGCCAGCAACTACGGCGGGGAGCTGTTTTTT.

This sequence joins TRBV7-9 and TRBJ1-4; 12 nucleotides match TRBD1. The junction had 10 bases not matched to a gene; V was cut back by 5 bases and J by 6 bases. The CDR3 sequence is 17 residues long. Germline CDR1 and CDR2: SEHNR and FQNEAQ (reference sequence). In nucleotides, the CDR3 is TGTGCCAGCAGCGTTACCGGGACAGGGGGCCGAGATGAAAAACTGTTTTTT. Translated: CASSVTGTGGRDEKLFF.

In this sample, this clonotype turned up a few times. This chain links TRBV28 with TRBJ1-2, with D possibly TRBD1 on 6 matching bases. With 5 bases removed from V and 4 bases from J, the gap between germline ends came to 11 bases. The CDR3 covers 13 residues. CDR1 MDHEN and CDR2 SYDVKM come from the germline V gene. CDR3 nucleotide sequence: TGTGCCAGCAGTCCACGACAGGTCTATGGCTACACCTTC. This translates into CASSPRQVYGYTF.

This clonotype was counted many times. The rearrangement links TRBV7-9 to TRBJ2-3, with a tentative D call TRBD1 (5 bases). CDR1 SEHNR and CDR2 FQNEAQ come from the germline V gene (reference sequence). The CDR3 sequence is 12 residues long. Trimming shortened V by 5 bases and J by 6 bases, and 9 bases separated the two germline ends. CDR3 in DNA: TGTGCCAGCAGCCTACAGGTCGATACGCAGTATTTT. Protein product: CASSLQVDTQYF.

The rearrangement joins TRBV7-2 to TRBJ1-2; no clear D. This CDR3 spans 14 amino acids. The germline CDR1 and CDR2 sequences are SGHTA and FQGNSA. V was shortened by 1 base and J by 5 bases, with 11 bases between the two germline ends. CDR3 sequence: CASSLGRAEYGYTF. The CDR3 bases are TGTGCCAGCAGCTTAGGGCGGGCGGAATATGGCTACACCTTC.

This clonotype has a handful of counts. The chain recombines TRBV5-6 with TRBJ2-7, with TRBD2 matching over 9 bases. The CDR3 length is 14 residues. V dropped 0 bases and J dropped 7; count of bases not matched to a gene: 5. From germline, CDR1 is SGHDT and CDR2 YYEEEE. The CDR3 DNA reads TGTGCCAGCAGCTTGGCCGGGACTAGCAATGAGCAGTACTTC. Residues: CASSLAGTSNEQYF.

At least ten counts were recorded for this clonotype. The V call is TRBV5-1, the J call TRBJ2-7, with TRBD1 as a possible D gene (5 bases). CDR1 and CDR2 from the germline V gene are SGHRS and YFSETQ. Deletions cut 1 base from V and 4 bases from J, with 9 bases between. There are 13 residues in the CDR3. DNA for the CDR3: TGCGCCAGCAGCTTGACGACAGAGTACGAGCAGTACTTC. This codes for CASSLTTEYEQYF. Full variable domain (remainder filled in from reference TRBV5-1 and TRBJ2-7): KAGVTQTPRYLIKTRGQQVTLSCSPISGHRSVSWYQQTPGQGLQFLFEYFSETQRNKGNFPGRFSGRQFSNSRSEMNVSTLELGDSALYLCASSLTTEYEQYFGPGTRLTVT.

The chain carries TRBV6-2 or TRBV6-3 and TRBJ2-7; 9 bases map to TRBD1. The V segment lost 2 bases and the J segment 0 bases; nucleotides outside the gene matches: 8. Germline CDR1 reads MNHEY; CDR2 reads SVGEGT. The CDR3 covers 17 residues. CDR3 DNA sequence: TGTGCCAGCAGTTACGACCCGGGACAGGGAATCTCCTACGAGCAGTACTTC. Translating gives CASSYDPGQGISYEQYF.

This chain connects TRBV7-2 to TRBJ2-1, with D tentatively TRBD1 or TRBD2 (6 bases each). The V gene lost 5 bases and the J gene lost 4 bases, with 15 bases spanning the gap. Germline V gene lookup returns CDR1 SGHTA and CDR2 FQGNSA. CDR3 length: 15 amino acids. CDR3 protein: CASSPRGPAYNEQFF. The CDR3 DNA follows: TGTGCCAGCAGCCCCCGGGGGCCCGCGTACAATGAGCAGTTCTTC.

The rearrangement links TRBV4-3 to TRBJ2-1; 10 bases line up with TRBD2. The CDR3 length is 15 residues. Trimming removed 4 bases from V and 6 bases from J; junction bases left unmatched: 6. Germline loops: CDR1 LGHNA, CDR2 YSLEER. In DNA, the CDR3 is TGCGCCAGCAGCCCTCTAGCGGGGGCCCCCAATGAGCAGTTCTTC. Translating gives CASSPLAGAPNEQFF.

This clonotype was counted a few times. The CDR3 loop is CSAPSPRQPHQETQYF. In nucleotides, the CDR3 is TGCAGTGCTCCCAGCCCCCGACAGCCCCACCAAGAGACCCAGTACTTC. The genes are TRBV20-1 and TRBJ2-5; possible D gene TRBD1, 5 bases. Germline lookup yields CDR1 DFQATT and CDR2 SNEGSKA (reference sequence). Between the trimmed V and J ends, which lost 5 bases and 0 bases, there was a span of 19 bases. This CDR3 has 16 residues.

The chain has TRBV10-3 and TRBJ2-1; 9 bases are a match to TRBD2. In germline, CDR1 is ENHRY, CDR2 SYGVKD. The CDR3 covers 16 residues. Unmatched junction bases numbered 16, after V lost 3 bases and J lost 13 bases. As DNA, the CDR3 is TGTGCCATCAGTGATGAAGTAGGGACTAGCCTCCAGACCCAGTTCTTC. Its protein is CAISDEVGTSLQTQFF.